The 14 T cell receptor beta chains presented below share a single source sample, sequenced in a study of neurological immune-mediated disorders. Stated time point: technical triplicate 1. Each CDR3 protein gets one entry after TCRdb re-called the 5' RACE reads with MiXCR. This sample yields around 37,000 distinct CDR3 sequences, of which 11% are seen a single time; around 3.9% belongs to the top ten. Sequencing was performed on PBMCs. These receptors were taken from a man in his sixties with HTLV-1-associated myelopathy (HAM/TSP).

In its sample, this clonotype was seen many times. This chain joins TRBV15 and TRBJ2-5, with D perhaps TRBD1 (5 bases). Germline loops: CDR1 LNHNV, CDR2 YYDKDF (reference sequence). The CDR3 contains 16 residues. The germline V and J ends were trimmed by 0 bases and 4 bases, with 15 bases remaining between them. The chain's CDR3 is CATSRDERGWGETQYF. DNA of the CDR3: TGTGCCACCAGCAGAGATGAAAGGGGCTGGGGAGAGACCCAGTACTTC.

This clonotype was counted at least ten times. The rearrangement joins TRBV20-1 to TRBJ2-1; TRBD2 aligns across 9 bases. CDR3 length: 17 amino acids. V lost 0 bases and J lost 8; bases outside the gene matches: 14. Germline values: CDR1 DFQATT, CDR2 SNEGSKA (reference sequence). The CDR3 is CSARDRVLAGFGDEQFF. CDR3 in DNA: TGCAGTGCTAGAGATAGGGTCCTAGCGGGGTTCGGGGATGAGCAGTTCTTC.

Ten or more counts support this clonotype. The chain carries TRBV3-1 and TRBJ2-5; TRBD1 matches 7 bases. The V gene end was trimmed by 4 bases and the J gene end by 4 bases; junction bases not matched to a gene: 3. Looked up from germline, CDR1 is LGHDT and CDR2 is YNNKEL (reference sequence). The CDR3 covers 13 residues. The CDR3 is CASSLTGRETQYF. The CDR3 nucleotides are TGTGCCAGCAGCCTGACAGGGCGAGAGACCCAGTACTTC.

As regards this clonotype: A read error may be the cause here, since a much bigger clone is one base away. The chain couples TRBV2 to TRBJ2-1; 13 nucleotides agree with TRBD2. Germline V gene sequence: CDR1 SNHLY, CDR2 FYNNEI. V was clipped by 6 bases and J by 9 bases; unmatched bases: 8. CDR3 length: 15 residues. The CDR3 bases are TGTGCCAGCAGCTTCGGGACTAGCGGGGTGGGTGAGCAGTTCTTC. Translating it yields CASSFGTSGVGEQFF.

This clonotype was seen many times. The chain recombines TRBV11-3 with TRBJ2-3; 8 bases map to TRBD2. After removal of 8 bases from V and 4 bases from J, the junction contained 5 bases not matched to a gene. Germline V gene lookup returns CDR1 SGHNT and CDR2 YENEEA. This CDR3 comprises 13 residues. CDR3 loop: CASGSGRADTQYF. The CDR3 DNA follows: TGTGCCAGCGGGAGCGGGAGAGCAGATACGCAGTATTTT.

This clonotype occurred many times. The CDR3, as DNA: TGTGCCAGCAGTCCTCTAGCGGGAGGAGGACAAGAGACCCAGTACTTC. Its translation is CASSPLAGGGQETQYF. The chain carries TRBV6-4 and TRBJ2-5; TRBD2 matches at 11 bases. Germline CDR1 is MRHNA and CDR2 is SNTAGT. V shed 5 bases, J shed 2 bases, and the junction held 7 bases outside the gene matches. The length of the CDR3 is 16 residues.

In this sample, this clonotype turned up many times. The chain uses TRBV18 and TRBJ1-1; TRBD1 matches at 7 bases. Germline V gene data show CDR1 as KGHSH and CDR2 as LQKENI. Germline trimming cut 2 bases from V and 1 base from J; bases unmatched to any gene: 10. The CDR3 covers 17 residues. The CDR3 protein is CASSPSMTGRANTEAFF. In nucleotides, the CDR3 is TGTGCCAGCTCACCATCCATGACAGGGAGGGCGAACACTGAAGCTTTCTTT. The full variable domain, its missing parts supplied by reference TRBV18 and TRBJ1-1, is NAGVMQNPRHLVRRRGQEARLRCSPMKGHSHVYWYRQLPEEGLKFMVYLQKENIIDESGMPKERFSAEFPKEGPSILRIQQVVRGDSAAYFCASSPSMTGRANTEAFFGQGTRLTVV.

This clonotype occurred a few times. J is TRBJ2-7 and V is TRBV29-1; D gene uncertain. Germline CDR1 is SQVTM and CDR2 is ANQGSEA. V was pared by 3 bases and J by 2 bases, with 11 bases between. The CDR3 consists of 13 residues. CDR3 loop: CSVEGGETYEQYF. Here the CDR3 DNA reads TGCAGCGTTGAGGGTGGCGAAACCTACGAGCAGTACTTC.

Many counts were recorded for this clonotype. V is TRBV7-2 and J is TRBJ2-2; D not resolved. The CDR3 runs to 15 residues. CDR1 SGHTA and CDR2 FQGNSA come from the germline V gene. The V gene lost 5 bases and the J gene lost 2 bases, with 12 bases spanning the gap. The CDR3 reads CASSTPTENTGELFF. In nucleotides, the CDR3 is TGTGCCAGCAGCACCCCGACGGAAAACACCGGGGAGCTGTTTTTT.

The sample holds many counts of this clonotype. The DNA for the CDR3 is TGTGCCAGCAGCCAAGATCGAAGAGGCGGGGGGGGCGAGAACACTGAAGCTTTCTTT. The encoded protein is CASSQDRRGGGGENTEAFF. The chain joins TRBV14 to TRBJ1-1, with TRBD1 as a possible D gene (6 bases). The CDR3 runs to 19 residues. Germline V gene lookup returns CDR1 SGHDN and CDR2 FVKESK. The V end was cut by 0 bases, the J end by 1 base, with 21 bases between. Supplemented by reference TRBV14 and TRBJ1-1, the full variable domain reads EAGVTQFPSHSVIEKGQTVTLRCDPISGHDNLYWYRRVMGKEIKFLLHFVKESKQDESGMPNNRFLAERTGGTYSTLKVQPAELEDSGVYFCASSQDRRGGGGENTEAFFGQGTRLTVV.

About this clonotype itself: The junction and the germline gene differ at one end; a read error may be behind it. The CDR3, as DNA: TGCGCCAACAGCCCTTCAGGGTTTCCCAGCTCTGGGGCCAACGTCCTGACTTTC. It specifies CANSPSGFPSSGANVLTF. V usage is TRBV5-1 and J usage is TRBJ2-6; possible D gene TRBD1, 5 bases. In germline, CDR1 is SGHRS, CDR2 YFSETQ. The CDR3 runs 18 residues.

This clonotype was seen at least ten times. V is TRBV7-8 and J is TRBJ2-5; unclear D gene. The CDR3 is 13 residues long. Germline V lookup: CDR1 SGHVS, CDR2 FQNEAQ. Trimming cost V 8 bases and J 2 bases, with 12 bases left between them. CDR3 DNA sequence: TGTGCCAGCGGTAGTAGCCTTCAAGAGACCCAGTACTTC. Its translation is CASGSSLQETQYF. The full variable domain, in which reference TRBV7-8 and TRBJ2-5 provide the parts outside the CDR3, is GAGVSQSPRYKVAKRGQDVALRCDPISGHVSLFWYQQALGQGPEFLTYFQNEAQLDKSGLPSDRFFAERPEGSVSTLKIQRTQQEDSAVYLCASGSSLQETQYFGPGTRLLVL.

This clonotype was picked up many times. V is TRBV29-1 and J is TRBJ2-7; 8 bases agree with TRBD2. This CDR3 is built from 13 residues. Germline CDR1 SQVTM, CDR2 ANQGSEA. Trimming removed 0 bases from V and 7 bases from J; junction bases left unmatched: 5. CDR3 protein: CSVEDGTSIEQYF. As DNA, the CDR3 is TGCAGCGTTGAAGATGGGACTAGTATTGAGCAGTACTTC.

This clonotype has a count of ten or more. Here the CDR3 DNA reads TGTGCCAGCAGCCCAAGGACTAGCGGGATGGTAGATACGCAGTATTTT. Its protein product is CASSPRTSGMVDTQYF. The rearrangement links TRBV7-8 to TRBJ2-3, with TRBD2 identical over 12 bases. The CDR3 extends over 16 amino acids. V lost 5 bases to trimming and J lost 5 bases; unmatched junction nucleotides: 8. CDR1 SGHVS and CDR2 FQNEAQ come from the germline V gene.